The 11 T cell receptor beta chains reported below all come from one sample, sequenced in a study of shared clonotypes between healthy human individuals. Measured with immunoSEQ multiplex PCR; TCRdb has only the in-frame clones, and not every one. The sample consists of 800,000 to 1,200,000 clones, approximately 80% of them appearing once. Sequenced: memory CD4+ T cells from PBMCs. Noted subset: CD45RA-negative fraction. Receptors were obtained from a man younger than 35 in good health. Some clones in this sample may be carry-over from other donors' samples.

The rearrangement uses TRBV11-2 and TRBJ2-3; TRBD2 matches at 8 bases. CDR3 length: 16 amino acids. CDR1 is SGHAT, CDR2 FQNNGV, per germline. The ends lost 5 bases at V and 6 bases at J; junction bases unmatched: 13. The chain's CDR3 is CASSQAHSGAPDTQYF. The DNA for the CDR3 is TGTGCCAGCAGCCAGGCCCATAGCGGGGCGCCGGATACGCAGTATTTT.

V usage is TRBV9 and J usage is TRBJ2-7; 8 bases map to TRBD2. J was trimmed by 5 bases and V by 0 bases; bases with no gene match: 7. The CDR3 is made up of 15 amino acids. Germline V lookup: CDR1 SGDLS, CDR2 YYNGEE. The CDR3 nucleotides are TGTGCCAGCAGCGTAGGGGCTAGCGGGCGCCACGAGCAGTACTTC. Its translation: CASSVGASGRHEQYF.

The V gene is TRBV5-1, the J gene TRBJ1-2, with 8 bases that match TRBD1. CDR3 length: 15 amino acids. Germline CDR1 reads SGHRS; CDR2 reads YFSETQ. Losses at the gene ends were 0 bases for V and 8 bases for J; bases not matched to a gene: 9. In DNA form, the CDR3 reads TGCGCCAGCAGCTTGGAGGCAGGGGGCTCGGGCGGCTACACCTTC. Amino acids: CASSLEAGGSGGYTF.

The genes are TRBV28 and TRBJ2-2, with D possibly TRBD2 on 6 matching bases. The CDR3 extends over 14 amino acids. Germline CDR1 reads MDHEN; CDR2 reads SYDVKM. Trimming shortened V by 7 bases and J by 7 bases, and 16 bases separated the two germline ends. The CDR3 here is CASIGGGKGGELFF. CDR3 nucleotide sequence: TGTGCCAGCATTGGTGGGGGGAAGGGCGGGGAGCTGTTTTTT.

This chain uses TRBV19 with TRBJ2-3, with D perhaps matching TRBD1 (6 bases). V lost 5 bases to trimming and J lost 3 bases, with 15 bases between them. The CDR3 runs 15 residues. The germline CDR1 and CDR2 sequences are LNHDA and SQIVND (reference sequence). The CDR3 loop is CASSPRQVRTDTQYF. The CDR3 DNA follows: TGTGCCAGTAGTCCTAGACAGGTCCGAACAGATACGCAGTATTTT.

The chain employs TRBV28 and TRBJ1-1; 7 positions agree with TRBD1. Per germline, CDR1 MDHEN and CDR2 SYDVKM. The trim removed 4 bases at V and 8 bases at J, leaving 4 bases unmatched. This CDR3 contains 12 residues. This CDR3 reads CASSSGQPEAFF. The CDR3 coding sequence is TGTGCCAGCAGTTCGGGACAGCCCGAAGCTTTCTTT.

Written as DNA, the CDR3 is TGTGCCAGCAGCTTCCCATCAACAGGGGGCGGACAGCCCCAGCATTTT. This translates into CASSFPSTGGGQPQHF. J is TRBJ1-5 and V is TRBV7-8; 9 positions agree with TRBD1. Trimming removed 3 bases from V and 7 bases from J; junction bases left unmatched: 10. The CDR3 is 16 residues long. Germline V gives CDR1 SGHVS, CDR2 FQNEAQ.

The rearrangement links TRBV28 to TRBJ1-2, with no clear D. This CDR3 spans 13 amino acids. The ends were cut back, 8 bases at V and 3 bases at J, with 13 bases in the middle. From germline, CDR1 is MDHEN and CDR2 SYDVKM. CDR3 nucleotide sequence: TGTGCCAGCGGATCACAGTCTTACTATGGCTACACCTTC. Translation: CASGSQSYYGYTF.

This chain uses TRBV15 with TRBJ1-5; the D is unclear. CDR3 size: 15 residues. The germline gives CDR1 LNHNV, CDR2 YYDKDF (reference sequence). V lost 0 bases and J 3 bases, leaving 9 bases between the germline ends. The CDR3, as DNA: TGTGCCACCAGCAGAGATCTCATCGCCAATCAGCCCCAGCATTTT. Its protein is CATSRDLIANQPQHF.

CDR3 sequence reads: CASSPIRLAGDNEQFF. The CDR3, as DNA: TGCGCCAGCAGCCCAATCAGACTAGCGGGAGACAATGAGCAGTTCTTC. The V and J genes are TRBV5-1 and TRBJ2-1, with 12 bases fitting TRBD2. The germline CDR1 and CDR2 sequences are SGHRS and YFSETQ. J was trimmed by 5 bases and V by 4 bases; bases with no gene match: 7. The CDR3 is 16 amino acids.

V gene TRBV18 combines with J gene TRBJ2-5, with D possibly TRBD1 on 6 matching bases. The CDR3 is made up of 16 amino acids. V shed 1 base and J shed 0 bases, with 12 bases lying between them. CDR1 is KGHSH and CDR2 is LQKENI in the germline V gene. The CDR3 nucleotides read TGTGCCAGCTCACCACGGCCAGGGGACCACCAAGAGACCCAGTACTTC. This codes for CASSPRPGDHQETQYF.